This T cell receptor (beta chain) was documented in a study of shared clonotypes between healthy human individuals. For this clone: What it binds is unknown.

Study-level points and caveats: Blood was the only sampled material, and tissue repertoires likely differ.

CDR3 length: 18 residues. CDR1 is SEHNR, CDR2 FQNEAQ, per germline (reference sequence). After removal of 0 bases from V and 4 bases from J, the junction contained 10 bases not matched to a gene. TCRdb keeps only in-frame clones here, not all; method: immunoSEQ multiplex PCR. The data show approximately 100,000 clones, 68% seen once. This clonotype was obtained from a woman younger than 45 in good health. Sequences were obtained from memory CD8+ T cells sorted from blood. Subset denoted: CD45RO+ cells pooled with CCR7-negative TemRA cells. The chain carries TRBV7-9 and TRBJ2-1; TRBD2 agrees at 9 bases. This CDR3 is CASSLASLLAGPYNEQFF. Written as DNA, the CDR3 is TGTGCCAGCAGCTTAGCGTCCCTACTAGCGGGCCCTTACAATGAGCAGTTCTTC.